These 17 T cell receptor beta chains were sequenced from one sample in a study of beta chain features in type 1 diabetes. Expressed TCRB transcripts got sequenced, as all isolated RNA was reverse transcribed. Libraries were prepared by immunoSEQ multiplex PCR; TCRdb keeps only in-frame clonotypes and omits some of them. Seen here are roughly 240,000 clones, 13% to 15% observed once, and the top ten hold more than 0.02%. Material: naive CD4+ T cells from blood. The receptor set was obtained from a woman aged 40-49 years in good health.

In its sample, this clone was seen a few times. The chain recombines TRBV7-9 with TRBJ1-2; 8 nucleotides agree with TRBD1. Germline loops: CDR1 SEHNR, CDR2 FQNEAQ (reference sequence). V lost 5 bases, J lost 8 bases, and 7 bases stayed unmatched. CDR3 length equals 13 residues. The DNA for the CDR3 is TGTGCCAGCAGCCTGGACAGGGTAGGAGGCTACACCTTC. It yields the protein CASSLDRVGGYTF.

The chain uses TRBV7-2 and TRBJ1-1; D gene uncertain. Looked up from germline, CDR1 is SGHTA and CDR2 is FQGNSA. The CDR3 is made up of 12 amino acids. Trimming took 6 bases from V and 5 from J, leaving 10 bases between them. CDR3 nucleotide sequence: TGTGCCAGCAGTAGCGCCTGGACTGAAGCTTTCTTT. Translation gives CASSSAWTEAFF.

This sequence joins TRBV9 and TRBJ2-5; D is ambiguous. The V gene lost 6 bases and the J gene lost 5 bases, with 14 bases spanning the gap. This CDR3 is built from 13 residues. Germline CDR1 SGDLS, CDR2 YYNGEE. The CDR3 sequence is CASTPITGETQYF. The CDR3 bases are TGTGCCAGCACCCCGATAACCGGGGAGACCCAGTACTTC.

V gene TRBV9 combines with J gene TRBJ1-2; 8 nucleotides agree with TRBD1. CDR1 is SGDLS, CDR2 YYNGEE, per germline. This CDR3 has 16 amino acids. V was clipped by 4 bases and J by 8 bases; unmatched bases: 16. CDR3 sequence (DNA): TGTGCCAGCAGCCCAAGGGCCGGACAGGGTGTACACGGCTACACCTTC. The encoded protein is CASSPRAGQGVHGYTF. Complete variable domain (other parts from reference TRBV9 and TRBJ1-2): DSGVTQTPKHLITATGQRVTLRCSPRSGDLSVYWYQQSLDQGLQFLIQYYNGEERAKGNILERFSAQQFPDLHSELNLSSLELGDSALYFCASSPRAGQGVHGYTFGSGTRLTVV.

This clone was counted only a few times. The chain couples TRBV29-1 to TRBJ1-5; a weak D match, TRBD1 (5 bases). Germline loops: CDR1 SQVTM, CDR2 ANQGSEA. This CDR3 comprises 17 residues. The germline V and J ends were trimmed by 4 bases and 0 bases, with 19 bases remaining between them. CDR3 sequence (DNA): TGCAGCGTTGCCCAACTATTACAGGTTTATAGCAATCAGCCCCAGCATTTT. It encodes CSVAQLLQVYSNQPQHF.

This clone occurred a few times. V gene TRBV6-6 combines with J gene TRBJ1-1; no firm D call. V was cut by 7 bases and J by 1 base, with 16 bases left in between. This CDR3 has 15 amino acids. In germline, CDR1 is MNHNY, CDR2 SVGAGI (reference sequence). CDR3 region: CASTLVPRRNTEAFF. The CDR3 nucleotides are TGTGCCAGCACCTTAGTCCCCCGTAGGAACACTGAAGCTTTCTTT.

This clone was detected a few times. DNA for the CDR3: TGTGCCAGCAGTGCCACAGTTGCTAATGAAAAACTGTTTTTT. Translating it yields CASSATVANEKLFF. The rearrangement uses TRBV25-1 and TRBJ1-4, with D hard to call. Germline loops: CDR1 MGHDK, CDR2 SYGVNS. The CDR3 spans 14 residues. Trimming stripped 4 bases from V and 3 bases from J, with 9 bases between.

This chain uses TRBV4-2 with TRBJ2-5; the match to TRBD2 covers 11 bases. CDR3 length: 16 amino acids. V lost 4 bases, J lost 5 bases, and 9 bases stayed unmatched. CDR1 LGHNA and CDR2 YNFKEQ come from the germline V gene. The CDR3, as DNA: TGTGCCAGCAGCCTGCAACTAGCGGGGGATCAGGAGACCCAGTACTTC. It yields the protein CASSLQLAGDQETQYF.

The chain links TRBV10-3 to TRBJ2-3, with 10 bases matching TRBD2. J was trimmed by 8 bases and V by 2 bases; bases with no gene match: 10. Per the germline V gene, CDR1 is ENHRY and CDR2 is SYGVKD. This CDR3 comprises 16 residues. The CDR3 coding sequence is TGTGCCATCAGTGAGGTGGCAGCGGGGGGGAGGGGTACGCAGTATTTT. It specifies CAISEVAAGGRGTQYF.

This clone was picked up a small number of times. The chain recombines TRBV19 with TRBJ2-7; D may be TRBD2 (6 bases). The CDR3 runs to 15 residues. Looked up from germline, CDR1 is LNHDA and CDR2 is SQIVND (reference sequence). The V and J ends lost 5 bases and 2 bases respectively, with 16 bases between them. The CDR3 is CASSPRQGGTYEQYF. The CDR3 bases are TGTGCCAGTAGTCCCCGGCAGGGCGGGACCTACGAGCAGTACTTC.

The V and J genes are TRBV29-1 and TRBJ2-3, with no clear D. The CDR3 extends over 14 amino acids. Germline assignment: CDR1 SQVTM and CDR2 ANQGSEA. Between the trimmed V and J ends, which lost 7 bases and 3 bases, there was a span of 17 bases. CDR3 loop: CSATPPGRTDTQYF. The CDR3 coding sequence is TGCAGCGCGACTCCCCCTGGCCGGACAGATACGCAGTATTTT.

There are a few counts of this clone. The sample has other DNA sequences that encode this CDR3 too. The gene calls are TRBV5-6 and TRBJ2-5, with D perhaps matching TRBD1 (7 bases). V was pared by 4 bases and J by 5 bases, with 12 bases between. CDR1 is SGHDT, CDR2 YYEEEE, per germline. The CDR3 covers 13 residues. CDR3 in amino acids: CASSPTGRETQYF. In nucleotides, the CDR3 is TGTGCCAGCAGCCCGACAGGGAGGGAGACCCAGTACTTC.

This clone was recorded a few times. This chain uses TRBV7-9 with TRBJ2-1; the D gene is possibly TRBD2 (6 bases). Germline CDR1 reads SEHNR; CDR2 reads FQNEAQ (reference sequence). This CDR3 is 15 amino acids long. Trimming left V 1 base short and J 2 bases short, with 9 bases between. This chain's CDR3 is CASSLEAGPYNEQFF. The CDR3 region has the DNA TGTGCCAGCAGCTTAGAGGCGGGGCCCTACAATGAGCAGTTCTTC.

V gene TRBV5-4 combines with J gene TRBJ2-3, with D unresolved. The CDR3 extends over 13 amino acids. Trimming shortened V by 1 base and J by 5 bases, and 8 bases separated the two germline ends. The germline V gene encodes CDR1 SGHNT and CDR2 YYREEE (reference sequence). The CDR3 region is CASSLRGGDTQYF. The CDR3 DNA follows: TGTGCCAGCAGCTTGCGAGGTGGAGATACGCAGTATTTT.

V gene TRBV2 combines with J gene TRBJ2-7; D possibly corresponds to TRBD1 (5 bases). This CDR3 has 12 amino acids. Germline assignment: CDR1 SNHLY and CDR2 FYNNEI. Trimming took 4 bases from V and 4 from J, leaving 8 bases between them. The DNA of the CDR3 is TGTGCCAGCAGTGTGACAGATTACGAGCAGTACTTC. This codes for CASSVTDYEQYF.

This clone was seen a few times. The V gene is TRBV6-5, the J gene TRBJ1-2; D gene unclear. Germline lookup yields CDR1 MNHEY and CDR2 SVGAGI. V lost 4 bases to trimming and J lost 1 base, with 7 bases between them. There are 13 residues in the CDR3. The CDR3 here is CASSSHNNYGYTF. In nucleotides, the CDR3 is TGTGCCAGCAGTTCCCACAATAACTATGGCTACACCTTC.

The chain has TRBV9 and TRBJ2-7; 8 nucleotides line up with TRBD1. CDR3 length: 12 residues. Germline V gene data show CDR1 as SGDLS and CDR2 as YYNGEE. Germline trimming cut 0 bases from V and 8 bases from J; bases unmatched to any gene: 1. The CDR3 coding sequence is TGTGCCAGCAGCGTAGGACAGGGGCAGCAGTACTTC. This codes for CASSVGQGQQYF.